The 13 T cell receptor beta chains below come from one sample, sequenced in a study of T-cell memory formation after mild COVID-19. TCRdb passed the 5' RACE reads through MiXCR, listing each CDR3 protein once. The sample contains about 430,000 distinct CDR3 sequences, roughly a quarter of which appear only once. Sequencing was carried out using PBMCs or a T cell subset sorted from them (not recorded which). The receptor source for this set is an adult woman who had mild COVID-19 (a few samples of this study predate the infection). Cell type and time point are not known.

The chain employs TRBV6-6 and TRBJ2-7, with 8 bases identical to TRBD1. The CDR3 runs 15 residues. Germline assignment: CDR1 MNHNY and CDR2 SVGAGI (reference sequence). The V gene end was trimmed by 8 bases and the J gene end by 3 bases; junction bases not matched to a gene: 12. Written as DNA, the CDR3 is TGTGCCAGCCTCCCCCGGCGCACAGGGGGCTACGAGCAGTACTTC. As protein: CASLPRRTGGYEQYF.

As DNA, the CDR3 is TGCAGTGCTAGAGATACGAGGGAGAGCGGGTACGAGCAGTACTTC. Its translation: CSARDTRESGYEQYF. This chain uses TRBV20-1 with TRBJ2-7, with D possibly TRBD2 on 6 matching bases. In germline, CDR1 is DFQATT, CDR2 SNEGSKA (reference sequence). Between the trimmed V and J ends, which lost 0 bases and 4 bases, there was a span of 16 bases. This CDR3 has 15 residues.

This chain joins TRBV20-1 and TRBJ2-5; 12 bases line up with TRBD2. Germline CDR1 is DFQATT and CDR2 is SNEGSKA (reference sequence). V gave up 3 bases and J gave up 4 bases; unmatched junction bases: 9. The CDR3 extends over 16 amino acids. The CDR3 nucleotides are TGCAGTGCTAGTCCGGCTAGCGGGAGGGATGTAGAGACCCAGTACTTC. Translated: CSASPASGRDVETQYF.

The chain joins TRBV20-1 to TRBJ1-2, with TRBD1 matching 9 bases. Germline V gene sequence: CDR1 DFQATT, CDR2 SNEGSKA (reference sequence). The CDR3 is 12 residues long. V lost 3 bases to trimming and J lost 8 bases; unmatched junction nucleotides: 4. The CDR3 DNA sequence: TGCAGTGCTAGGGAAACAGGGGGCGGCTACACCTTC. Translation gives CSARETGGGYTF.

This clonotype has a handful of counts. The V call is TRBV18, the J call TRBJ1-1; 7 positions agree with TRBD1. This CDR3 has 16 amino acids. V dropped 3 bases and J dropped 4; count of bases not matched to a gene: 11. Germline V gene sequence: CDR1 KGHSH, CDR2 LQKENI. The CDR3 region has the DNA TGTGCCAGCTCACCCCGACCGACAGGGCAGGGCACTGAAGCTTTCTTT. Amino acid sequence: CASSPRPTGQGTEAFF. The full variable domain, its missing parts supplied by reference TRBV18 and TRBJ1-1, is NAGVMQNPRHLVRRRGQEARLRCSPMKGHSHVYWYRQLPEEGLKFMVYLQKENIIDESGMPKERFSAEFPKEGPSILRIQQVVRGDSAAYFCASSPRPTGQGTEAFFGQGTRLTVV.

CDR3 residues: CATSRDYPQAGDTQYF. Written as DNA, the CDR3 is TGTGCCACCAGCAGAGATTACCCTCAGGCGGGAGATACGCAGTATTTT. The J gene is TRBJ2-3, the V gene TRBV15; weak D call: TRBD2 (5 bases). The CDR3 has 16 residues. Trimming took off 0 bases at V and 5 bases at J, with 15 bases between the two ends. Germline CDR1 is LNHNV and CDR2 is YYDKDF (reference sequence).

Only a few counts were recorded for this clonotype. The rearrangement links TRBV5-6 to TRBJ1-1, with D possibly being TRBD1 (5 bases). CDR3 size: 15 residues. Germline V gene lookup returns CDR1 SGHDT and CDR2 YYEEEE. Trimming shortened V by 1 base and J by 1 base, and 11 bases separated the two germline ends. The CDR3 bases are TGTGCCAGCAGCTTGCCTTCGGGGGAGAACACTGAAGCTTTCTTT. Translated: CASSLPSGENTEAFF.

CDR3 DNA: TGTGCCAGCAGCTTAGAATTGGGTGGTGAGCAGTTCTTC. Amino acid sequence: CASSLELGGEQFF. The chain uses TRBV7-9 and TRBJ2-1, with D uncertain. Germline values: CDR1 SEHNR, CDR2 FQNEAQ (reference sequence). The CDR3 has 13 residues. Trimming left V 1 base short and J 9 bases short, with 10 bases between.

This clonotype was recorded a few times. The rearrangement links TRBV9 to TRBJ2-7; D ambiguous. Per the germline V gene, CDR1 is SGDLS and CDR2 is YYNGEE. The CDR3 loop spans 15 amino acids. Trimming removed 0 bases from V and 0 bases from J, with 10 bases in between. The CDR3 DNA follows: TGTGCCAGCAGCGTAGGGCCCGAAAGCTCCTACGAGCAGTACTTC. Protein sequence: CASSVGPESSYEQYF.

This rearrangement joins TRBV5-1 to TRBJ2-7; the match to TRBD1 covers 8 bases. V was pared by 4 bases and J by 4 bases, with 7 bases of the junction left unmatched. CDR3 size: 14 residues. The germline CDR1 and CDR2 sequences are SGHRS and YFSETQ. The CDR3, as DNA: TGCGCCAGCAGCGGAGGACAGGGCCCTTACGAGCAGTACTTC. Its protein is CASSGGQGPYEQYF.

The rearrangement links TRBV20-1 to TRBJ2-1; 11 bases map to TRBD1. V lost 2 bases, J lost 6 bases, and 3 bases stayed unmatched. The CDR3 runs 14 residues. From germline, CDR1 is DFQATT and CDR2 SNEGSKA (reference sequence). DNA for the CDR3: TGCAGTGCTAGATCAGGGACAGGGGGCAATGAGCAGTTCTTC. Residues: CSARSGTGGNEQFF.

This clonotype was observed at least ten times. The gene calls are TRBV12-3 or TRBV12-4 and TRBJ1-1; D is unclear. Trimming stripped 2 bases from V and 6 bases from J, with 4 bases between. The CDR3 is 11 amino acids. This CDR3 is CASSLYPEAFF. Written as DNA, the CDR3 is TGTGCCAGCAGTTTATATCCTGAAGCTTTCTTT.

This chain links TRBV5-1 with TRBJ1-5, with 8 positions matching TRBD1. This CDR3 comprises 16 residues. Germline loops: CDR1 SGHRS, CDR2 YFSETQ. The junction had 6 bases not matched to a gene; V was cut back by 0 bases and J by 4 bases. DNA of the CDR3: TGCGCCAGCAGCTTGGAAGGGACAGGTCCGAATCAGCCCCAGCATTTT. Translating it yields CASSLEGTGPNQPQHF.